These 28 T cell receptor beta chains originate from one sample sequenced in a study of blood T cell repertoires in COVID-19. Sequencing was performed with immunoSEQ multiplex PCR; in TCRdb, only in-frame clones are kept and a portion is missing. The table includes around 170,000 clones, roughly 80% detected once. The sequenced material came from peripheral blood. All receptors derive from a woman aged 35 to 49 with acute or convalescent COVID-19.

The sample holds a few counts of this clone. The chain carries TRBV11-1 and TRBJ2-1, with 9 nucleotides matching TRBD1. The CDR3 runs to 16 residues. With V trimmed by 5 bases and J by 12 bases, 17 bases remained unmatched. In germline, CDR1 is SGHAT, CDR2 FQDESV (reference sequence). CDR3: CASSPTRTGVGRVQFF. CDR3 bases: TGTGCCAGCAGCCCTACTAGGACAGGGGTAGGACGTGTGCAGTTCTTC.

This rearrangement joins TRBV23-1 to TRBJ2-3; a possible D gene is TRBD2 (6 bases). TRBV23-1 counts as an open reading frame of uncertain function. This CDR3 region has 15 residues. The V end lost 2 bases, the J end lost 3 bases, and 12 bases lay between the germline ends. CDR3 protein: CASSQREAGTDTQYF. The CDR3 DNA follows: TGCGCCAGCAGTCAAAGGGAGGCCGGGACAGATACGCAGTATTTT.

This sequence joins TRBV18 and TRBJ1-2, with TRBD1 matching over 8 bases. This CDR3 is built from 14 residues. V was pared by 3 bases and J by 4 bases, with 4 bases of the junction left unmatched. CDR1 is KGHSH, CDR2 LQKENI, per germline. CDR3 bases: TGTGCCAGCTCACCGGACAGGGTTGTCTATGGCTACACCTTC. It encodes CASSPDRVVYGYTF.

About this clone itself: Other DNA sequences of this sample code for an identical CDR3. The gene calls are TRBV18 and TRBJ2-1; D gene unclear. Germline V gene data show CDR1 as KGHSH and CDR2 as LQKENI. The CDR3 runs 13 residues. Deletions cut 2 bases from V and 6 bases from J, with 8 bases between. CDR3 in amino acids: CASSPGQTNEQFF. The DNA of the CDR3 is TGTGCCAGCTCACCAGGGCAGACCAATGAGCAGTTCTTC.

The chain links TRBV4-1 to TRBJ2-5, with a possible D match to TRBD2 (6 bases). Trimming removed 0 bases from V and 1 base from J, with 15 bases in between. There are 17 residues in the CDR3. CDR1 and CDR2 (germline): MGHRA, YSYEKL. CDR3 nucleotides: TGCGCCAGCAGCCAAGATGGTCGTGGAGGGGCCCAAGAGACCCAGTACTTC. Its translation: CASSQDGRGGAQETQYF.

This clone was observed at least ten times. The J gene is TRBJ1-1, the V gene TRBV11-2, with D tentatively TRBD1 (5 bases). CDR3 length equals 15 residues. Trimming removed 2 bases at V and 1 base at J, with 11 bases between. Germline V CDR1 and CDR2: SGHAT, FQNNGV. CDR3 protein: CASSLHVTENTEAFF. DNA for the CDR3: TGTGCCAGCAGCTTACATGTGACAGAGAACACTGAAGCTTTCTTT.

This chain links TRBV5-6 with TRBJ2-2, with D possibly matching TRBD2 (5 bases). Germline assignment: CDR1 SGHDT and CDR2 YYEEEE. The V gene lost 7 bases and the J gene lost 3 bases, with 16 bases spanning the gap. This CDR3 is built from 15 residues. The CDR3 loop is CASGWGAGHTGELFF. DNA for the CDR3: TGTGCCAGCGGATGGGGTGCGGGCCACACCGGGGAGCTGTTTTTT.

This clone was picked up one time. J is TRBJ1-6 and V is TRBV2; the D is unclear. The ends were cut back, 6 bases at V and 10 bases at J, with 10 bases in the middle. In germline, CDR1 is SNHLY, CDR2 FYNNEI. The CDR3 contains 12 residues. CDR3: CASSDISSPLHF. For the CDR3, the DNA is TGTGCCAGCAGCGACATATCATCACCCCTCCACTTT.

The genes are TRBV27 and TRBJ1-5, with a tentative D call TRBD1 (6 bases). CDR1 and CDR2 from the germline V gene are MNHEY and SMNVEV (reference sequence). The CDR3 loop spans 14 amino acids. Trimming took 5 bases from V and 2 from J, leaving 10 bases between them. CDR3 nucleotide sequence: TGTGCCAGCAGTCGTGCAGGGGGCAATCAGCCCCAGCATTTT. This translates into CASSRAGGNQPQHF.

The CDR3 bases are TGCGCCAGCAGCTTGTCCCCCCAGGGAGCGGGGACTGAAGCTTTCTTT. The encoded protein is CASSLSPQGAGTEAFF. The V gene is TRBV5-1, the J gene TRBJ1-1; possible D gene TRBD1, 5 bases. This CDR3 is 16 amino acids long. Germline CDR1 and CDR2: SGHRS and YFSETQ. V was pared by 1 base and J by 5 bases, with 18 bases between.

The chain couples TRBV28 to TRBJ1-5; 7 bases fit TRBD1. J was trimmed by 5 bases and V by 6 bases; bases with no gene match: 7. Germline V gene lookup returns CDR1 MDHEN and CDR2 SYDVKM. The CDR3 length is 14 residues. The CDR3 spells CASSTDREYQPQHF. In DNA form, the CDR3 reads TGTGCCAGCAGCACCGACAGGGAGTATCAGCCCCAGCATTTT.

The rearrangement joins TRBV18 to TRBJ2-1; D remains unclear. From germline, CDR1 is KGHSH and CDR2 LQKENI. V shed 1 base and J shed 13 bases, with 14 bases lying between them. This CDR3 is built from 13 residues. The CDR3 DNA is TGTGCCAGCTCACCACAGCAGCGAGAATACCAGTTCTTC. Residues: CASSPQQREYQFF.

The V gene is TRBV7-2, the J gene TRBJ1-2; D is unresolved. Trimming stripped 1 base from V and 5 bases from J, with 8 bases between. CDR1 and CDR2 (germline): SGHTA, FQGNSA. The CDR3 runs to 13 residues. The CDR3 protein is CASSLGAPYGYTF. The CDR3 DNA reads TGTGCCAGCAGCTTAGGGGCACCGTATGGCTACACCTTC.

This sequence joins TRBV14 and TRBJ2-5; 9 nucleotides match TRBD1. The CDR3 totals 16 residues. Germline CDR1 is SGHDN and CDR2 is FVKESK. Trimming took 2 bases from V and 5 from J; bases not matched to a gene: 9. CDR3 protein: CASSQFAGQGEETQYF. As DNA, the CDR3 is TGTGCCAGCAGCCAATTTGCGGGACAGGGCGAGGAGACCCAGTACTTC.

CDR3 protein: CATSDLGTGSTDTQYF. CDR3 DNA sequence: TGTGCCACCAGTGACCTAGGGACAGGGAGCACAGATACGCAGTATTTT. This rearrangement joins TRBV24-1 to TRBJ2-3; 9 nucleotides align to TRBD1. CDR1 is KGHDR, CDR2 SFDVKD, per germline. This CDR3 comprises 16 residues. V shed 4 bases, J shed 0 bases, and the junction held 4 bases outside the gene matches.

J is TRBJ2-5 and V is TRBV5-1; TRBD1 matches at 9 bases. The germline gives CDR1 SGHRS, CDR2 YFSETQ. V lost 3 bases to trimming and J lost 5 bases; unmatched junction nucleotides: 8. This CDR3 region has 15 residues. CDR3 protein: CASSSRTGETETQYF. CDR3 nucleotide sequence: TGCGCCAGCAGCTCCCGGACAGGGGAAACCGAGACCCAGTACTTC.

The gene calls are TRBV6-5 and TRBJ2-7; D gene ambiguous. V was cut by 7 bases and J by 5 bases, with 6 bases left in between. The germline CDR1 and CDR2 sequences are MNHEY and SVGAGI. The CDR3 contains 10 residues. CDR3 in amino acids: CASTGNEQYF. CDR3 sequence (DNA): TGTGCCAGCACAGGTAACGAGCAGTACTTC.

This CDR3 is CASSQSDTLYGYTF. The CDR3 coding sequence is TGTGCCAGCAGCCAATCGGACACCCTCTATGGCTACACCTTC. The rearrangement links TRBV16 to TRBJ1-2, with D possibly matching TRBD1 (5 bases). The germline V gene has CDR1 KGHSY and CDR2 FQNENV. The V and J ends lost 0 bases and 4 bases respectively, with 9 bases between them. The CDR3 loop spans 14 amino acids.

V and J are TRBV15 and TRBJ2-1, with D unresolved. The CDR3 is 15 amino acids. From germline, CDR1 is LNHNV and CDR2 YYDKDF (reference sequence). V was pared by 0 bases and J by 7 bases, with 13 bases between. CDR3: CATSRDSVSPNEQFF. The CDR3 nucleotides read TGTGCCACCAGCAGAGATTCGGTGAGCCCAAATGAGCAGTTCTTC.

V usage is TRBV9 and J usage is TRBJ2-5, with 8 bases matching TRBD2. The CDR3 has 15 amino acids. Per the germline V gene, CDR1 is SGDLS and CDR2 is YYNGEE. The V and J ends lost 0 bases and 2 bases, in that order; junction bases with no gene match: 3. The CDR3 sequence is CASSVGTSIQETQYF. CDR3 DNA: TGTGCCAGCAGCGTAGGGACTAGCATACAAGAGACCCAGTACTTC.

The chain links TRBV27 to TRBJ2-6; 8 bases map to TRBD1. Germline V gives CDR1 MNHEY, CDR2 SMNVEV (reference sequence). The CDR3 runs 18 residues. J gave up 0 bases and V 3 bases, and 7 bases lay outside the gene matches. The CDR3 DNA follows: TGTGCCAGCAGTTTTACAGGGGGTATAGGCTCTGGGGCCAACGTCCTGACTTTC. Its translation: CASSFTGGIGSGANVLTF.

The chain employs TRBV6-5 and TRBJ1-5; D unclear. Trimming took off 8 bases at V and 1 base at J, with 9 bases between the two ends. CDR3 length equals 13 residues. Germline CDR1 is MNHEY and CDR2 is SVGAGI. CDR3 amino acids: CASVGGSNQPQHF. The CDR3 bases are TGTGCCAGCGTGGGAGGAAGCAATCAGCCCCAGCATTTT.

Comments on this clone: One junction end disagrees with the germline gene, perhaps due to a read error. The rearrangement uses TRBV7-2 and TRBJ1-1; D ambiguous. There are 11 residues in the CDR3. Germline CDR1 SGHTA, CDR2 FQGNSA. The CDR3 DNA sequence: TGTGCCAGCAGCTTTGAGGGCGTGGCCGCTTTT. As protein: CASSFEGVAAF.

This clone showed up just once. The chain links TRBV19 to TRBJ1-1, with TRBD1 as a possible D gene (6 bases). The V end was cut by 10 bases, the J end by 5 bases, with 17 bases between. Germline loops: CDR1 LNHDA, CDR2 SQIVND (reference sequence). The CDR3 runs to 13 residues. This chain's CDR3 is CAIWNLRGTEAFF. For the CDR3, the DNA is TGTGCCATCTGGAATTTGAGGGGGACTGAAGCTTTCTTT.

V usage is TRBV5-1 and J usage is TRBJ1-2; D unresolved. CDR3 size: 15 residues. The germline V gene has CDR1 SGHRS and CDR2 YFSETQ. Trimming took 0 bases from V and 3 from J, leaving 12 bases between them. The CDR3 region has the DNA TGCGCCAGCAGCTTGGACGGGGATAAGTACTATGGCTACACCTTC. Its translation: CASSLDGDKYYGYTF. The entire variable domain, with the rest obtained from reference TRBV5-1 and TRBJ1-2, is as follows: KAGVTQTPRYLIKTRGQQVTLSCSPISGHRSVSWYQQTPGQGLQFLFEYFSETQRNKGNFPGRFSGRQFSNSRSEMNVSTLELGDSALYLCASSLDGDKYYGYTFGSGTRLTVV.

The J gene is TRBJ2-7, the V gene TRBV7-9; D possibly corresponds to TRBD1 (5 bases). V dropped 5 bases and J dropped 5 bases, with 13 bases sitting between them. Germline CDR1 is SEHNR and CDR2 is FQNEAQ (reference sequence). The CDR3 sequence is 13 residues long. The CDR3 here is CASSPNRLHEQYF. CDR3 nucleotides: TGTGCCAGCAGCCCTAACAGGCTCCACGAGCAGTACTTC.

This clone was picked up one time. This CDR3 is CASSSRHANQPQHF. For the CDR3, the DNA is TGTGCCAGCAGTTCGAGACACGCCAATCAGCCCCAGCATTTT. This chain joins TRBV6-2 or TRBV6-3 and TRBJ1-5, with D unresolved. The CDR3 contains 14 residues. Trimming shortened V by 4 bases and J by 3 bases, and 10 bases separated the two germline ends. Germline CDR1 reads MNHEY; CDR2 reads SVGEGT.

V gene TRBV24-1 combines with J gene TRBJ1-2; a weak D match, TRBD1 (5 bases). The ends were cut back, 5 bases at V and 0 bases at J, with 24 bases in the middle. The CDR3 totals 19 residues. CDR1 and CDR2 (germline): KGHDR, SFDVKD. The CDR3 here is CATSAPLGGAGGANYGYTF. CDR3 nucleotides: TGTGCCACCAGTGCCCCATTAGGAGGGGCTGGAGGAGCTAACTATGGCTACACCTTC.